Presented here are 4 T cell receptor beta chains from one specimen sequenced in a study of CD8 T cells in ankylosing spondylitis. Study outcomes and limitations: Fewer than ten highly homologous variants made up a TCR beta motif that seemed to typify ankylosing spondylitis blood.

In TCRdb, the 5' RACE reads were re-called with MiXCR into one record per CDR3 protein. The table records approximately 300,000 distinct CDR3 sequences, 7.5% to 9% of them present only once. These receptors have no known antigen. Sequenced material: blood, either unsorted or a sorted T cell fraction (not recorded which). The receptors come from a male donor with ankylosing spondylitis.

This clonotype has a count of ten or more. The CDR3 loop reads CASSPGLAETYEQYF. The DNA of the CDR3 is TGTGCCAGCAGTCCCGGACTAGCGGAGACCTACGAGCAGTACTTC. The chain couples TRBV27 to TRBJ2-7, with 10 bases identical to TRBD2. The germline CDR1 and CDR2 sequences are MNHEY and SMNVEV (reference sequence). J lost 2 bases, V lost 5 bases, and 6 bases had no gene match. This CDR3 has 15 amino acids.

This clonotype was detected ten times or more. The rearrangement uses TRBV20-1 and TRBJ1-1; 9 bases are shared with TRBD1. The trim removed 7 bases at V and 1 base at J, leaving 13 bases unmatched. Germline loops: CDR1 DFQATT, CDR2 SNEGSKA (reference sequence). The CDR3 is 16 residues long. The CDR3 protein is CSVLQGAGIGNTEAFF. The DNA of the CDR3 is TGCAGTGTCTTACAGGGGGCTGGGATAGGGAACACTGAAGCTTTCTTT.

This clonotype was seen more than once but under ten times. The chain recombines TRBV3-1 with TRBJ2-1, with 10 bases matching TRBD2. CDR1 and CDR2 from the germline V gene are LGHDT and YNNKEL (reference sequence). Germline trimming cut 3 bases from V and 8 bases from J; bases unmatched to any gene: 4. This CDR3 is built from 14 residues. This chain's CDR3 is CASSHLAGVYEQFF. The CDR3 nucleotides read TGTGCCAGCAGCCATCTAGCGGGAGTCTATGAGCAGTTCTTC.

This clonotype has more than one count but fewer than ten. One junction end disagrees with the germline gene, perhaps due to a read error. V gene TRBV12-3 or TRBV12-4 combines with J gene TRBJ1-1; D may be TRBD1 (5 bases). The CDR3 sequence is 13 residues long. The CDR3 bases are TGTGCCACCGTTAGGACACTCCAACTTGAAGCTTCCTTT. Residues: CATVRTLQLEASF.